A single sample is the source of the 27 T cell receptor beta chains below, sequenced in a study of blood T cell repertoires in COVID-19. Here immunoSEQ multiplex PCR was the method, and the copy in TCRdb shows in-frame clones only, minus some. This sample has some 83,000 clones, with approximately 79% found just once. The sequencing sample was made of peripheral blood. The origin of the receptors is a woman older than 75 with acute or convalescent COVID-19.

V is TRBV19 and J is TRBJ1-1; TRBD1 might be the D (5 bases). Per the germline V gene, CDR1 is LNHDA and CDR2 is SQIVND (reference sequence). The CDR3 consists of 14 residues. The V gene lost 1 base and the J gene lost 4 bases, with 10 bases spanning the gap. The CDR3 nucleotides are TGTGCCAGTAGTATAGGGGGCTTGGCCACTGAAGCTTTCTTT. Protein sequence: CASSIGGLATEAFF.

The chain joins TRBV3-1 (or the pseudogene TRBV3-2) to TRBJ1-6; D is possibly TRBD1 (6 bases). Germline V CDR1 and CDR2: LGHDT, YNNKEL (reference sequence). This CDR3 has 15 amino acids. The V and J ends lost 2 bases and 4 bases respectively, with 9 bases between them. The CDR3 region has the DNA TGTGCCAGCAGCCAATACGGACAGTATAATTCACCCCTCCACTTT. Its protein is CASSQYGQYNSPLHF.

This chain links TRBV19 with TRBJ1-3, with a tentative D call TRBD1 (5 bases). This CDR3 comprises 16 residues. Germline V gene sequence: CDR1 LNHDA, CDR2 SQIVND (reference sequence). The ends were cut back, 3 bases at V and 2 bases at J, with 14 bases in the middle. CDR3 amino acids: CASSIEGARAGNTIYF. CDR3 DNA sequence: TGTGCCAGTAGTATTGAAGGGGCACGAGCTGGAAACACCATATATTTT. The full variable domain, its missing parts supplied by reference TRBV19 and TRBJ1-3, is DGGITQSPKYLFRKEGQNVTLSCEQNLNHDAMYWYRQDPGQGLRLIYYSQIVNDFQKGDIAEGYSVSREKKESFPLTVTSAQKNPTAFYLCASSIEGARAGNTIYFGEGSWLTVV.

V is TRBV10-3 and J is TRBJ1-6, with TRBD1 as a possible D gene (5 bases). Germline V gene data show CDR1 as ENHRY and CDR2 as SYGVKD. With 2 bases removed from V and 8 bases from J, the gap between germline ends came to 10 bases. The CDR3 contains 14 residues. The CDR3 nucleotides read TGTGCCATCAGTGAGGGGCAGGGTGATTCACCCCTCCACTTT. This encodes CAISEGQGDSPLHF.

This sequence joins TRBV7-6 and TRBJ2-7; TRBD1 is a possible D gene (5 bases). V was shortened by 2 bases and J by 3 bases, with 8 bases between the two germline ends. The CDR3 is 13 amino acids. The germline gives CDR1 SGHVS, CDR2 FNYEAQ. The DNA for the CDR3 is TGTGCCAGCAGCTTATCAGGGAACTACGAGCAGTACTTC. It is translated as CASSLSGNYEQYF.

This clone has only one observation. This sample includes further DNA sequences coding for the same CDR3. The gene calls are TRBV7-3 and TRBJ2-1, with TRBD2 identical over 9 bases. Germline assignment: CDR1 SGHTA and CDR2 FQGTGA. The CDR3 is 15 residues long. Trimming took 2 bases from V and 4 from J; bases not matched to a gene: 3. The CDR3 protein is CASSLGLAGYNEQFF. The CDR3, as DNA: TGTGCCAGCAGCTTAGGGCTAGCGGGATACAATGAGCAGTTCTTC.

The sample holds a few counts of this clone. The CDR3 loop is CASSERAGNTEAFF. CDR3 DNA: TGTGCCAGCAGTGAGAGGGCAGGGAACACTGAAGCTTTCTTT. The V call is TRBV6-4, the J call TRBJ1-1; D remains unclear. Germline V lookup: CDR1 MRHNA, CDR2 SNTAGT. The CDR3 sequence is 14 residues long. V lost 3 bases, J lost 1 base, and 9 bases lay in between.

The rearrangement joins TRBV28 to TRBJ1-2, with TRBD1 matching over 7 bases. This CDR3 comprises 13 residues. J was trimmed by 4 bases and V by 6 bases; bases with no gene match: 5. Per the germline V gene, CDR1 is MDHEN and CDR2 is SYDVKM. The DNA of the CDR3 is TGTGCCAGCAGGAGTCCAGGGGGCTATGGCTACACCTTC. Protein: CASRSPGGYGYTF.

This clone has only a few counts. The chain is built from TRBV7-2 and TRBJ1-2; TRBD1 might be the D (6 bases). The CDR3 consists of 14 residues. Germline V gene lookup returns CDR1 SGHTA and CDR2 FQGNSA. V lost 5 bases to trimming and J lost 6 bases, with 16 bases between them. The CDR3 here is CASSQNRDIDGYTF. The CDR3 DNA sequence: TGTGCCAGCAGCCAGAACCGGGACATTGATGGCTACACCTTC. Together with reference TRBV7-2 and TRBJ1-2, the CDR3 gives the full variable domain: GAGVSQSPSNKVTEKGKDVELRCDPISGHTALYWYRQSLGQGLEFLIYFQGNSAPDKSGLPSDRFSAERTGGSVSTLTIQRTQQEDSAVYLCASSQNRDIDGYTFGSGTRLTVV.

The CDR3 is CASSLDREDTEAFF. DNA for the CDR3: TGTGCCAGCAGTCTTGACAGGGAAGACACTGAAGCTTTCTTT. The gene calls are TRBV2 and TRBJ1-1; 7 nucleotides line up with TRBD1. In germline, CDR1 is SNHLY, CDR2 FYNNEI. The CDR3 runs to 14 residues. V lost 5 bases and J lost 3; bases outside the gene matches: 6.

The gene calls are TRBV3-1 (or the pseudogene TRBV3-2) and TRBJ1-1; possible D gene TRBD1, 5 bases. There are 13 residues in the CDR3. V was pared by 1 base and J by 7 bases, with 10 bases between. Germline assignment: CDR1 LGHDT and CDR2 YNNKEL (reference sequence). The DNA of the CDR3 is TGTGCCAGCAGCCAAGGGGGAAGGGGTGAAGCTTTCTTT. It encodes CASSQGGRGEAFF.

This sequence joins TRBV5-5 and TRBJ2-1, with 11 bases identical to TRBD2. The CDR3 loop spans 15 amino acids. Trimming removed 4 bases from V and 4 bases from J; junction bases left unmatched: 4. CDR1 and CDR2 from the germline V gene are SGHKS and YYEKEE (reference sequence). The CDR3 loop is CASSISGGEYNEQFF. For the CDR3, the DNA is TGTGCCAGCAGCATTAGCGGGGGGGAGTACAATGAGCAGTTCTTC.

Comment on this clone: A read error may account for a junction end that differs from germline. CDR3 amino acids: CASREGGFNEKLFF. The CDR3 DNA is TGTGCCAGCAGAGAAGGAGGGTTTAATGAAAAGCTGTTTTTT. The genes are TRBV2 and TRBJ1-4; D gene uncertain. This CDR3 has 14 residues. Germline assignment: CDR1 SNHLY and CDR2 FYNNEI.

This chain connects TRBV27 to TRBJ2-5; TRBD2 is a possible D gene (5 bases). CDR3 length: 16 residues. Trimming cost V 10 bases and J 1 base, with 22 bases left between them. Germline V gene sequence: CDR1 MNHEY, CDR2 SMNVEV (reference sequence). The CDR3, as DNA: TGTGCCACCTCTATTAGGCGGGCACCCGGCCAAGAGACCCAGTACTTC. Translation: CATSIRRAPGQETQYF.

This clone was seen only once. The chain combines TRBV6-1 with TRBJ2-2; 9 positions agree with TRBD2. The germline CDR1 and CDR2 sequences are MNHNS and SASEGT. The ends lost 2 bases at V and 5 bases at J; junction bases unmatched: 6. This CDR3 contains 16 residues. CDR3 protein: CASSEYGSGSTGELFF. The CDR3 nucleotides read TGTGCCAGCAGTGAATATGGTAGCGGGAGTACCGGGGAGCTGTTTTTT.

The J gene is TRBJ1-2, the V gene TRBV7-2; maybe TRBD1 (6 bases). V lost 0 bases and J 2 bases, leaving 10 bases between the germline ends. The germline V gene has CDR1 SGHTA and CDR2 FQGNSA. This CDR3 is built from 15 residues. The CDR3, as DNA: TGTGCCAGCAGCTTAGCTCCAGGGGCGAACTATGGCTACACCTTC. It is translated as CASSLAPGANYGYTF.

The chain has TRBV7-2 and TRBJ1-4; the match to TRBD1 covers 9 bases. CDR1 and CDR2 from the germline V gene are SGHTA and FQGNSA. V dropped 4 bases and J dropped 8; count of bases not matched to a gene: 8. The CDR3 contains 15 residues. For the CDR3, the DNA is TGTGCCAGCAGCTCTGCACAGGGGGCGTGGGAAAAACTGTTTTTT. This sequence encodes CASSSAQGAWEKLFF. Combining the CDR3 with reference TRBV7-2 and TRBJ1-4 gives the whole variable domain GAGVSQSPSNKVTEKGKDVELRCDPISGHTALYWYRQSLGQGLEFLIYFQGNSAPDKSGLPSDRFSAERTGGSVSTLTIQRTQQEDSAVYLCASSSAQGAWEKLFFGSGTQLSVL.

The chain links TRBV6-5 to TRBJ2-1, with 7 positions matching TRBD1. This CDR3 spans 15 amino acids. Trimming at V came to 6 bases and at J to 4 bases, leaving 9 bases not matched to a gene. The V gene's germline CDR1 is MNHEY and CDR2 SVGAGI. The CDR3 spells CASSNTQGHYNEQFF. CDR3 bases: TGTGCCAGCAGCAATACACAGGGGCATTACAATGAGCAGTTCTTC.

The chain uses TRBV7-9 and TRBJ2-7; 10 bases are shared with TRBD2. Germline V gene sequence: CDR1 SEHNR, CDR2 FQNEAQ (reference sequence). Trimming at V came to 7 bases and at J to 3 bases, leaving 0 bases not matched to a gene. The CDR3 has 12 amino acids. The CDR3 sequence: CASTSGGYEQYF. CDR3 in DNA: TGTGCCAGCACTAGCGGGGGCTACGAGCAGTACTTC.

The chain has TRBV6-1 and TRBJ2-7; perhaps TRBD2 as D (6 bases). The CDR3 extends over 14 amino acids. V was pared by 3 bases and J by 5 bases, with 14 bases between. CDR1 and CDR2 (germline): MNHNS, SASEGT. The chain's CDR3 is CASSEGGGNHEQYF. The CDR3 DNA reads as TGTGCCAGCAGTGAGGGAGGAGGGAACCACGAGCAGTACTTC.

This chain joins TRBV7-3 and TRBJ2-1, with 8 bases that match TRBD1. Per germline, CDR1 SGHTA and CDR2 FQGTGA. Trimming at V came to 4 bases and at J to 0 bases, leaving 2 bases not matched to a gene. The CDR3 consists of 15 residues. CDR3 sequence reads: CASSSGQGSYNEQFF. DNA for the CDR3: TGTGCCAGCAGCTCCGGACAGGGCTCCTACAATGAGCAGTTCTTC.

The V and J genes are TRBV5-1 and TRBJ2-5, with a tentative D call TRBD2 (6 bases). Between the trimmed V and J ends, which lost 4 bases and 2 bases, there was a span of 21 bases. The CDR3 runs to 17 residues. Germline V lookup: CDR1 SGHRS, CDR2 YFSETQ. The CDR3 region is CASSTSLGVWDQETQYF. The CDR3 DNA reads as TGCGCCAGCAGCACTAGCTTAGGGGTCTGGGATCAAGAGACCCAGTACTTC.

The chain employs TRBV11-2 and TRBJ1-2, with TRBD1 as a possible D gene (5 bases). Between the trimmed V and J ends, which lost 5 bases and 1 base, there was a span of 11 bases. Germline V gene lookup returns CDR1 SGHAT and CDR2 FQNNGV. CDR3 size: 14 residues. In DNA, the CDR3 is TGTGCCAGCAGCCAGGATAGGGGTAACTATGGCTACACCTTC. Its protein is CASSQDRGNYGYTF.

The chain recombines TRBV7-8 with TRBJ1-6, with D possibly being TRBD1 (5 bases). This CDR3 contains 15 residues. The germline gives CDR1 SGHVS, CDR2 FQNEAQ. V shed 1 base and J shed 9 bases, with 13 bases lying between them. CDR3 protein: CASSLVGGGISPLHF. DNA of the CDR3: TGTGCCAGCAGCTTAGTCGGGGGGGGAATTTCACCCCTCCACTTT.

The CDR3 reads CAWSGRRTSGVRGYNEQFF. The CDR3 nucleotides are TGTGCCTGGAGTGGCAGAAGAACTAGCGGGGTACGTGGCTACAATGAGCAGTTCTTC. This sequence joins TRBV30 and TRBJ2-1; TRBD2 matches at 10 bases. From germline, CDR1 is GTSNPN and CDR2 SVGIG (reference sequence). V lost 1 base to trimming and J lost 3 bases; unmatched junction nucleotides: 15. This CDR3 contains 19 residues.

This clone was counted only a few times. CDR3 in DNA: TGCAGCGCCGACAGCTACTATGGCTACACCTTC. Translated, it gives CSADSYYGYTF. The genes are TRBV29-1 and TRBJ1-2, with D maybe TRBD1 (5 bases). The CDR3 has 11 amino acids. V was clipped by 7 bases and J by 3 bases, with 9 bases between them. Per germline, CDR1 SQVTM and CDR2 ANQGSEA.

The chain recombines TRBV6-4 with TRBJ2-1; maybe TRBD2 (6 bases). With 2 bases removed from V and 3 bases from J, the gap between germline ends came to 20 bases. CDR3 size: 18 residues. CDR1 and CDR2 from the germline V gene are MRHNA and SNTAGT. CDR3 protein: CASSDVGGRGVGYNEQFF. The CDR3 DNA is TGTGCCAGCAGTGACGTGGGGGGAAGAGGGGTCGGCTACAATGAGCAGTTCTTC.